One and the same sample provided the 25 T cell receptor beta chains below, sequenced in a study of Tregs in tolerant kidney transplant recipients. Assay used: immunoSEQ multiplex PCR; TCRdb lists only in-frame clones, some missing. The listing contains tens of thousands of clones. Sequenced here: CD4+ T cells from blood, sampled before the transplant. The source is a human donor who received a combined kidney and bone marrow transplant.

As for this clone: The CDR3 end lies 3 residues beyond the end of the read and is filled in from the germline J gene. V and J are TRBV11-2 and TRBJ1-2; D unclear. Germline CDR1 is SGHAT and CDR2 is FQNNGV. There are 14 residues in the CDR3. The part of the CDR3 DNA that was read is TGTGCCAGCAGCTTAGCAGGAGGGCAACGGGGC. Translated: CASSLAGGQRG. The entire CDR3 protein reads CASSLAGGQRGYTF.

On this clone itself: Sequencing ends 3 residues short of the CDR3 end; the germline J gene provides the rest. The J gene is TRBJ1-2, the V gene TRBV2, with 8 bases identical to TRBD1. Germline CDR1 is SNHLY and CDR2 is FYNNEI. This CDR3 is 16 amino acids long. Losses at the gene ends were 11 bases for V and 4 bases for J; bases not matched to a gene: 18. CDR3 sequence reads: CAEKPRTVTGAYGYTF. The covered CDR3 bases are TGTGCCGAAAAGCCCCGAACAGTGACAGGGGCCTATGGC.

As regards this clone: The read ends 3 residues early relative to the CDR3; the germline J gene fills the gap. The chain uses TRBV20-1 and TRBJ1-1; 12 bases agree with TRBD1. Germline CDR1 and CDR2: DFQATT and SNEGSKA (reference sequence). This CDR3 has 15 amino acids. With 3 bases clipped from V and 5 bases from J, the junction kept 7 bases outside the gene matches. The sequenced CDR3 bases are TGCAGTGCTAGTGAGGGACAGGGGGCCCGAACTGAA. Its protein is CSASEGQGARTE. The complete CDR3 reads CSASEGQGARTEAFF.

In regard to this clone: From the germline J gene comes the end of the CDR3, since the read stops 3 residues before it. The chain has TRBV10-3 and TRBJ2-3, with 13 bases lining up with TRBD2. This CDR3 is built from 16 residues. With V trimmed by 3 bases and J by 1 base, 1 base remained unmatched. In germline, CDR1 is ENHRY, CDR2 SYGVKD. CDR3 loop: CAISEGTSGGTDTQYF. CDR3 bases read: TGTGCCATCAGTGAAGGGACTAGCGGGGGCACAGATACG.

As for this clone: The read finishes 3 residues shy of the CDR3 end, and the germline J gene is used to complete it. This chain connects TRBV6-2 or TRBV6-3 to TRBJ1-2, with TRBD1 matching 8 bases. The CDR3 sequence is 14 residues long. In germline, CDR1 is MNHEY, CDR2 SVGEGT. The ends lost 4 bases at V and 4 bases at J; junction bases unmatched: 5. The chain's CDR3 is CASSFGTGIYGYTF. The CDR3 bases that were read are TGTGCCAGCAGTTTCGGGACAGGTATCTATGGC.

A note on this clone: From the germline J gene comes the end of the CDR3, since the read stops 3 residues before it. The V and J genes are TRBV2 and TRBJ2-3, with TRBD1 matching 9 bases. The CDR3 runs 15 residues. Per germline, CDR1 SNHLY and CDR2 FYNNEI. Trimming removed 5 bases from V and 1 base from J; junction bases left unmatched: 4. This CDR3 reads CASSPQGAGTDTQYF. The CDR3 DNA, read in part, is TGTGCCAGCAGTCCACAGGGGGCTGGCACAGATACG.

Of note for this clone: Coverage ceases 3 residues before the CDR3 finishes, and the germline J gene fills in the end. The chain carries TRBV7-8 and TRBJ2-7; D not resolved. CDR1 is SGHVS and CDR2 is FQNEAQ in the germline V gene. V was trimmed by 0 bases and J by 0 bases, leaving 6 bases between them. CDR3 length equals 14 residues. CDR3 amino acids: CASSLALSSYEQYF. The DNA read from the CDR3 is TGTGCCAGCAGCTTAGCGCTAAGCTCCTACGAG. Supplemented by reference TRBV7-8 and TRBJ2-7, the full variable domain reads GAGVSQSPRYKVAKRGQDVALRCDPISGHVSLFWYQQALGQGPEFLTYFQNEAQLDKSGLPSDRFFAERPEGSVSTLKIQRTQQEDSAVYLCASSLALSSYEQYFGPGTRLTVT.

Comments on this clone: The sequence runs out 3 residues before the end of the CDR3; the remainder is reconstructed from the germline J gene. This chain uses TRBV5-1 with TRBJ2-3; 9 bases align to TRBD2. Germline trimming cut 4 bases from V and 3 bases from J; bases unmatched to any gene: 9. The CDR3 contains 16 residues. CDR1 is SGHRS and CDR2 is YFSETQ in the germline V gene. The CDR3 here is CASSPPAGGRTDTQYF. The sequenced CDR3 bases are TGCGCCAGCAGCCCCCCGGCGGGGGGGCGGACAGATACG.

Details on this clone: The read terminates 3 residues ahead of where the CDR3 ends, so the germline J gene completes it. The chain joins TRBV19 to TRBJ1-3; D gene unclear. Germline loops: CDR1 LNHDA, CDR2 SQIVND (reference sequence). The CDR3 extends over 12 amino acids. Trimming removed 5 bases from V and 4 bases from J, with 6 bases in between. The CDR3 protein is CASSPRGNTIYF. The covered CDR3 bases are TGTGCCAGTAGTCCAAGGGGAAACACC. The variable domain in full, completed from reference TRBV19 and TRBJ1-3, reads DGGITQSPKYLFRKEGQNVTLSCEQNLNHDAMYWYRQDPGQGLRLIYYSQIVNDFQKGDIAEGYSVSREKKESFPLTVTSAQKNPTAFYLCASSPRGNTIYFGEGSWLTVV.

About this clone itself: The read ends 3 residues before the CDR3 terminus; that terminus is restored from the germline J gene. The genes are TRBV20-1 and TRBJ2-3; D perhaps matches TRBD2 (5 bases). Per germline, CDR1 DFQATT and CDR2 SNEGSKA (reference sequence). V dropped 1 base and J dropped 0 bases, with 11 bases sitting between them. CDR3 length: 15 amino acids. The CDR3 protein is CSARASSRSTDTQYF. The sequenced part of the CDR3 DNA is TGCAGTGCTAGAGCCTCTAGCCGTAGCACAGATACG.

Note on this clone: The read is 3 residues too short to cover the CDR3 end, so that end is filled in from the germline J gene. V usage is TRBV20-1 and J usage is TRBJ1-5; a possible D gene is TRBD1 (5 bases). CDR1 is DFQATT, CDR2 SNEGSKA, per germline (reference sequence). This CDR3 contains 14 residues. Trimming removed 3 bases at V and 6 bases at J, with 15 bases between. The part of the CDR3 DNA that was read is TGCAGTGCTAGCCCCAGCCGAGGGGTTCAGCCC. It codes for CSASPSRGVQP. The full CDR3 reads CSASPSRGVQPQHF.

On this clone: The read comes to an end 3 residues before the CDR3 does, leaving the germline J gene to fill in the end. V gene TRBV20-1 combines with J gene TRBJ2-3, with 8 bases identical to TRBD1. Germline assignment: CDR1 DFQATT and CDR2 SNEGSKA (reference sequence). This CDR3 spans 14 amino acids. V shed 0 bases and J 4 bases; nucleotides not matched to a gene: 3. The CDR3 region is CSAREDRVADTQYF. The sequenced CDR3 bases are TGCAGTGCTAGAGAGGACAGGGTTGCAGATACG.

With respect to this clone: From the germline J gene comes the end of the CDR3, since the read stops 3 residues before it. The chain employs TRBV7-9 and TRBJ1-2; 7 bases map to TRBD1. Germline V gene sequence: CDR1 SEHNR, CDR2 FQNEAQ (reference sequence). This CDR3 comprises 14 residues. The part of the CDR3 DNA that was read is TGTGCCAGCAGCTCCCGCGGGACAGAAGATCAC. It translates to CASSSRGTEDH. The whole CDR3 sequence is CASSSRGTEDHYTF.

Details on this clone: The CDR3 end falls 3 residues outside the read, so it is completed with the germline J gene. V usage is TRBV5-4 and J usage is TRBJ1-4, with TRBD1 matching 7 bases. V trimming: 6 bases; J trimming: 6 bases; junction bases outside the gene matches: 8. CDR3 length: 14 residues. Germline-derived CDR1 and CDR2 are SGHNT and YYREEE (reference sequence). CDR3 sequence reads: CASKSGGIDEKLFF. The part of the CDR3 DNA that was read is TGTGCCAGCAAGTCAGGGGGAATAGATGAAAAA.

Concerning this clone: The CDR3 is cut off 3 residues early in the read; its end comes from the germline J gene. This chain connects TRBV18 to TRBJ1-5, with 8 positions matching TRBD1. The ends lost 2 bases at V and 0 bases at J; junction bases unmatched: 3. The CDR3 covers 16 residues. Per germline, CDR1 KGHSH and CDR2 LQKENI. The CDR3 here is CASSPVGQGSNQPQHF. CDR3 bases read: TGTGCCAGCTCACCAGTCGGACAGGGTAGCAATCAGCCC. Complete variable domain (other parts from reference TRBV18 and TRBJ1-5): NAGVMQNPRHLVRRRGQEARLRCSPMKGHSHVYWYRQLPEEGLKFMVYLQKENIIDESGMPKERFSAEFPKEGPSILRIQQVVRGDSAAYFCASSPVGQGSNQPQHFGDGTRLSIL.

Notes on this clone: The missing CDR3 end, 3 residues past where the read stops, is filled in from the germline J gene. This sequence joins TRBV18 and TRBJ2-5, with TRBD2 matching 8 bases. The CDR3 sequence is 15 residues long. CDR1 and CDR2 from the germline V gene are KGHSH and LQKENI. V dropped 1 base and J dropped 3; count of bases not matched to a gene: 4. The CDR3 region is CASSPLAGTKETQYF. CDR3 DNA (partial): TGTGCCAGCTCACCACTAGCGGGAACTAAAGAGACC.

A word on this clone: The missing CDR3 end, 3 residues past where the read stops, is filled in from the germline J gene. The V gene is TRBV6-2 or TRBV6-3, the J gene TRBJ2-3; 7 bases are shared with TRBD2. The CDR3 is 14 amino acids. Unmatched junction bases numbered 5, after V lost 7 bases and J lost 1 base. Germline V gene data show CDR1 as MNHEY and CDR2 as SVGEGT. CDR3: CASNRGRGTDTQYF. The CDR3 bases that were read are TGTGCCAGCAATCGCGGGAGAGGCACAGATACG.

Worth noting for this clone: Read coverage stops 3 residues before the CDR3 terminus; the germline J gene supplies the remainder. This sequence joins TRBV11-3 and TRBJ1-6, with TRBD1 identical over 9 bases. Germline values: CDR1 SGHNT, CDR2 YENEEA. The CDR3 consists of 13 residues. Trimming took 5 bases from V and 10 from J; bases not matched to a gene: 3. The part of the CDR3 DNA that was read is TGTGCCAGCAGCCAAGACAGGGGGTCACCC. This encodes CASSQDRGSP. In full, the CDR3 reads CASSQDRGSPLHF.

Notes on this clone: The read comes to an end 3 residues before the CDR3 does, leaving the germline J gene to fill in the end. V usage is TRBV5-1 and J usage is TRBJ1-4; TRBD1 is a possible D gene (6 bases). Germline V lookup: CDR1 SGHRS, CDR2 YFSETQ. V gave up 5 bases and J gave up 1 base, with 12 bases separating them. The CDR3 runs to 15 residues. The CDR3 here is CASSEGGRTNEKLFF. Incomplete CDR3 DNA: TGCGCCAGCAGTGAAGGGGGTAGAACTAATGAAAAA. The variable domain in full, completed from reference TRBV5-1 and TRBJ1-4, reads KAGVTQTPRYLIKTRGQQVTLSCSPISGHRSVSWYQQTPGQGLQFLFEYFSETQRNKGNFPGRFSGRQFSNSRSEMNVSTLELGDSALYLCASSEGGRTNEKLFFGSGTQLSVL.

Notes on this clone: The CDR3 end is not reached by the read, which stops 3 residues before it; the germline J gene fills it in. The V gene is TRBV2, the J gene TRBJ2-3; D may be TRBD1 (5 bases). Trimming removed 7 bases at V and 6 bases at J, with 14 bases between. The germline gives CDR1 SNHLY, CDR2 FYNNEI. The CDR3 spans 13 residues. This CDR3 is CASTERGWDTQYF. The CDR3 DNA, read in part, is TGTGCCAGCACCGAAAGGGGCTGGGATACG. Drawing the rest from reference TRBV2 and TRBJ2-3, the complete variable domain is EPEVTQTPSHQVTQMGQEVILRCVPISNHLYFYWYRQILGQKVEFLVSFYNNEISEKSEIFDDQFSVERPDGSNFTLKIRSTKLEDSAMYFCASTERGWDTQYFGPGTRLTVL.

With regard to this clone: The sequenced fragment ends 3 residues before the CDR3 boundary, so the rest is inferred from the germline J gene. The rearrangement uses TRBV19 and TRBJ2-7; 10 nucleotides align to TRBD1. V trimming: 3 bases; J trimming: 3 bases; junction bases outside the gene matches: 2. There are 14 residues in the CDR3. CDR1 is LNHDA, CDR2 SQIVND, per germline (reference sequence). This CDR3 is CASSIRTGGYEQYF. The sequenced part of the CDR3 DNA is TGTGCCAGTAGTATCCGGACAGGGGGCTACGAG.

Notes on this clone: The read falls 3 residues short of the CDR3 end, and the missing part is taken from the germline J gene. V is TRBV7-2 and J is TRBJ2-3, with a weak D call TRBD2 (5 bases). V was shortened by 5 bases and J by 4 bases, with 10 bases between the two germline ends. The CDR3 contains 13 residues. Looked up from germline, CDR1 is SGHTA and CDR2 is FQGNSA. The CDR3 spells CASSTYGADTQYF. The sequenced part of the CDR3 DNA is TGTGCCAGCAGCACCTACGGGGCAGATACG.

With respect to this clone: From the germline J gene comes the end of the CDR3, since the read stops 3 residues before it. This chain joins TRBV5-4 and TRBJ1-1; 11 bases map to TRBD1. This CDR3 contains 14 residues. Trimming removed 4 bases from V and 3 bases from J; junction bases left unmatched: 2. Germline CDR1 and CDR2: SGHNT and YYREEE (reference sequence). The covered CDR3 bases are TGTGCCAGCAGCGTGGACAGGGGGCACACTGAA. As protein: CASSVDRGHTE. The whole CDR3 sequence reads CASSVDRGHTEAFF.

As regards this clone: The read comes to an end 3 residues before the CDR3 does, leaving the germline J gene to fill in the end. The V gene is TRBV19, the J gene TRBJ2-7, with D possibly being TRBD1 or TRBD2 (5 bases each). V lost 10 bases, J lost 0 bases, and 13 bases lay in between. Germline V gene lookup returns CDR1 LNHDA and CDR2 SQIVND (reference sequence). This CDR3 has 13 amino acids. The sequenced part of the CDR3 DNA is TGTGCCACCAGAGGGGCCCGCTCCTACGAG. It codes for CATRGARSYE. The whole CDR3 is CATRGARSYEQYF.

As for this clone: Read data end 3 residues before the CDR3 end; the end is taken from the germline J gene. The chain has TRBV13 and TRBJ2-2, with 11 bases that match TRBD2. The CDR3 covers 16 residues. Germline lookup yields CDR1 PRHDT and CDR2 FYEKMQ (reference sequence). V gave up 2 bases and J gave up 3 bases; unmatched junction bases: 2. The CDR3 reads CASSLLAGGHTGELFF. The sequenced CDR3 bases are TGTGCCAGCAGCTTACTAGCGGGAGGCCACACCGGGGAG. Filled out from reference TRBV13 and TRBJ2-2, the complete variable domain reads AAGVIQSPRHLIKEKRETATLKCYPIPRHDTVYWYQQGPGQDPQFLISFYEKMQSDKGSIPDRFSAQQFSDYHSELNMSSLELGDSALYFCASSLLAGGHTGELFFGEGSRLTVL.